The clone carrying this T cell receptor beta chain was seen a handful of times. Antigen unknown. These data originate in a study of identical twins. Germline V gene data show CDR1 as ENHRY and CDR2 as SYGVKD. The CDR3 totals 23 residues. The trim removed 5 bases at V and 0 bases at J, leaving 29 bases unmatched. Points from the study as a whole: Interpretation of the results relied on cross-sectional statistical analysis and not on following the same donors. Alpha sequences out of frame and shared by twins had excess low generation probability. Clonotypes of the beta chain that were abundant in cord blood carried fewer insertions (memory repertoires showed none).

TCRdb re-analysed the 5' RACE reads in MiXCR, keeping a single row per CDR3 protein. The sample consists of a few hundred thousand distinct CDR3 sequences, 9.6% of them appearing once. This same sample was also part of a study on yellow fever vaccine responses in identical twins.

The chain employs TRBV10-3 and TRBJ2-7; TRBD1 matches at 9 bases. The receptor comes from a woman between 18 and 29 years old in good health. The sequenced sample was PBMCs. CDR3 in DNA: TGTGCCATCAGTCGAACACGAATAAAAGTCCCGGGACAGGGACCCGTTAGCTCCTACGAGCAGTACTTC. It is translated as CAISRTRIKVPGQGPVSSYEQYF.